The following is a TCR beta chain sequence with its context. This specimen comes from a study of OX40 agonist ivuxolimab in advanced cancers. Study in general: A mean age of about 56 years, range roughly 20 to 90, was recorded, and roughly 83% were male.

CDR3 size: 14 residues. Germline loops: CDR1 MNHEY, CDR2 SVGAGI. Trimming pared 2 bases from V and 0 bases from J, leaving 7 bases between. TCRdb keeps only in-frame clones here, not all; method: immunoSEQ multiplex PCR. The data hold roughly 54,000 clones, with roughly four fifths observed a single time. V and J are TRBV6-5 and TRBJ1-1; D is uncertain. The clonotype comes from an adult with an advanced solid tumor such as melanoma, head and neck, liver or kidney cancer. The sample consisted of CD4+ or CD8+ T cells sorted from blood, taken in a trial of the OX40 agonist ivuxolimab. CDR3 DNA sequence: TGTGCCAGCAGTTACCTTGCAATGAACACTGAAGCTTTCTTT. It translates to CASSYLAMNTEAFF.